One and the same sample provided the 2 T cell receptor beta chains below, sequenced in a study of T cells after yellow fever vaccination. TCRdb reprocessed the 5' RACE reads via MiXCR and lists one record per CDR3 protein. The sample shows some 320,000 distinct CDR3 sequences, 9.5% to 12% of them seen only once. The sample consisted of CD4+ T cells sorted from PBMCs, taken 45 days after the yellow fever booster vaccination. The receptors here all came from a man aged 18-30 years who received the YFV17D yellow fever vaccine.

This chain uses TRBV12-3 or TRBV12-4 with TRBJ2-3; TRBD2 is a possible D gene (5 bases). The V end lost 4 bases, the J end lost 6 bases, and 14 bases lay between the germline ends. The CDR3 contains 14 residues. CDR3 in amino acids: CASSSWARRDTQYF. The CDR3 region has the DNA TGTGCCAGCAGTTCGTGGGCCCGGAGGGATACGCAGTATTTT.

J is TRBJ1-5 and V is TRBV12-2. TRBV12-2 counts as a pseudogene. This CDR3 has 15 amino acids. The CDR3 DNA reads TGTGCAAGTCGAGGGAGTTCCTCTAGCAATCAGCCCCAGCATTTT. Protein product: CASRGSSSSNQPQHF.